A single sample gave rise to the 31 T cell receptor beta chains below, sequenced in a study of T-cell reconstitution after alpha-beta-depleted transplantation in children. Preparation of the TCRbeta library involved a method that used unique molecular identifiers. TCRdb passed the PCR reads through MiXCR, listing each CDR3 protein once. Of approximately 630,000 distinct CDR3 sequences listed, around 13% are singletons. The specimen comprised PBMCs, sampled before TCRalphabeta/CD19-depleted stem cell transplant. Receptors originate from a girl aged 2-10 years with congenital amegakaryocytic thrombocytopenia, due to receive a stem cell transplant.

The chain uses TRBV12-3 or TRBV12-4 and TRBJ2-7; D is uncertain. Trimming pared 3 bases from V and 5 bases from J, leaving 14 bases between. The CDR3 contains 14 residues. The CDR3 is CASSFVPQRDEQYF. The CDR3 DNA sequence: TGTGCCAGCAGTTTTGTACCCCAACGGGACGAGCAGTACTTC.

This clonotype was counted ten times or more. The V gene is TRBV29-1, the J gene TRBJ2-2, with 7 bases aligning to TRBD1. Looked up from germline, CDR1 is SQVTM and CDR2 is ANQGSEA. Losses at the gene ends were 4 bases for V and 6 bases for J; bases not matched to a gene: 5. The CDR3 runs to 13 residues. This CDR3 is CSVVRQGSGELFF. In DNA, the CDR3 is TGCAGCGTTGTCCGACAGGGCTCCGGGGAGCTGTTTTTT.

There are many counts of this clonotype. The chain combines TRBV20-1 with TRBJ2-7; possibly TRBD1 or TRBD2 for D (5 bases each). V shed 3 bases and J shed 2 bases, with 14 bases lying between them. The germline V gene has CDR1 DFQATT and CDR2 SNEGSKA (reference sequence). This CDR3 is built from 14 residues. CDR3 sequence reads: CSASSGYRTYEQYF. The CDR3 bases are TGCAGTGCTAGTTCGGGATACAGGACCTACGAGCAGTACTTC.

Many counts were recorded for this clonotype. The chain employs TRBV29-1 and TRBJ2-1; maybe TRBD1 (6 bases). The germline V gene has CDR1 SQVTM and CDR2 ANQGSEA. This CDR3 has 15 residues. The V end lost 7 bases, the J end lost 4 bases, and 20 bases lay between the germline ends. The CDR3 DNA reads TGCAGCGGGGGACAAACAGCGAACCTATACAATGAGCAGTTCTTC. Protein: CSGGQTANLYNEQFF.

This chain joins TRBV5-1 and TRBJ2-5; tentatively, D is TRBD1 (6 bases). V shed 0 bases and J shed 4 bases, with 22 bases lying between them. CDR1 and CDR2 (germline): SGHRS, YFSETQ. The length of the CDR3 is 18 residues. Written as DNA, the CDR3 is TGCGCCAGCAGCTTGGGGACGGCGGTGGGGGCCGTCTTAGAGACCCAGTACTTC. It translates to CASSLGTAVGAVLETQYF.

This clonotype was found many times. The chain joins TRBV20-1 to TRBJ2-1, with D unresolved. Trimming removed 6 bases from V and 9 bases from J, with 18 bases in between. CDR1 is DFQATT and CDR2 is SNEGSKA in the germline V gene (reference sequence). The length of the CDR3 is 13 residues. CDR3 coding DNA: TGCAGTGCCACAAAGCAAGTCGGCGTTGAGCAGTTCTTC. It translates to CSATKQVGVEQFF.

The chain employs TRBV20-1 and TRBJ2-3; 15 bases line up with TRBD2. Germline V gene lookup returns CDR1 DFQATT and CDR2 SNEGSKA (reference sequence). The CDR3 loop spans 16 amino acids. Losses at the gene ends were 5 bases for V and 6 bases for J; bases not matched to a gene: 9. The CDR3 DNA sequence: TGCAGTGCTGACGGACTAGCGGGAGGGCCGATTGATACGCAGTATTTT. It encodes CSADGLAGGPIDTQYF.

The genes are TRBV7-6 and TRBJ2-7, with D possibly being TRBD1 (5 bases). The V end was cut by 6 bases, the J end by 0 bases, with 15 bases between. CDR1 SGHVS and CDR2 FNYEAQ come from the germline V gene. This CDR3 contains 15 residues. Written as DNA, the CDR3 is TGTGCCAGCAGTCTCGAAGGGGATGGCTCCTACGAGCAGTACTTC. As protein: CASSLEGDGSYEQYF.

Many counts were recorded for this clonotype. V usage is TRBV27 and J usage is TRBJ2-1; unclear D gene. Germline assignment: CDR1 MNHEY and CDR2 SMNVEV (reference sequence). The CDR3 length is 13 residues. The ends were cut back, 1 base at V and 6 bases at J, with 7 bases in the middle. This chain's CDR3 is CASSLFYLNEQFF. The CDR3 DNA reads TGTGCCAGCAGTTTATTCTACCTCAATGAGCAGTTCTTC.

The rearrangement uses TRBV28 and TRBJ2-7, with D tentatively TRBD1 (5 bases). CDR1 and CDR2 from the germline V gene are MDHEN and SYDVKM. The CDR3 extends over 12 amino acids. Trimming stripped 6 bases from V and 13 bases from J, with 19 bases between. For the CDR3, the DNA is TGTGCCAGCAGCTCACGTTTAAGGGGTCGATACTTC. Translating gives CASSSRLRGRYF.

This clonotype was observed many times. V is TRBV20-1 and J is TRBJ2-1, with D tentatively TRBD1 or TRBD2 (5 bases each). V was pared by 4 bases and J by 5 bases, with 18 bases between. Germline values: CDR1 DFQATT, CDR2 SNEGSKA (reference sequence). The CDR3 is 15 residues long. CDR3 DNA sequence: TGCAGTGCTACAGGGACCTCGAGCCCCAACAATGAGCAGTTCTTC. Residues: CSATGTSSPNNEQFF.

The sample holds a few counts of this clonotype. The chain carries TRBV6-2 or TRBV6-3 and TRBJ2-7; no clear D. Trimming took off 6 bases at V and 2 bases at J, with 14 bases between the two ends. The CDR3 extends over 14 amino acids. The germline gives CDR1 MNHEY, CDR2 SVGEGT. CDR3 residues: CASSPHQVPYEQYF. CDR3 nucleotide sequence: TGTGCCAGCAGCCCTCACCAGGTCCCCTACGAGCAGTACTTC.

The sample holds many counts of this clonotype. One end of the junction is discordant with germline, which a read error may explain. CDR3 protein: CASSSGPYNEQFF. CDR3 coding DNA: TGTGCCAGTAGTAGCGGCCCCTACAATGAGCAGTTCTTC. This chain links TRBV5-1 with TRBJ2-1; tentatively, D is TRBD2 (6 bases). The germline CDR1 and CDR2 sequences are SGHRS and YFSETQ. The CDR3 covers 13 residues.

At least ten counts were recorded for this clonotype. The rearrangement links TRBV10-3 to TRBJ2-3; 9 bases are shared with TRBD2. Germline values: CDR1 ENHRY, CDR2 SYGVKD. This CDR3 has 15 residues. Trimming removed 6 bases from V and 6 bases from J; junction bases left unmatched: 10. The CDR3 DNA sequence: TGTGCCATCAGCTTCTTAGCGGGAGATAGCGATACGCAGTATTTT. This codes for CAISFLAGDSDTQYF.

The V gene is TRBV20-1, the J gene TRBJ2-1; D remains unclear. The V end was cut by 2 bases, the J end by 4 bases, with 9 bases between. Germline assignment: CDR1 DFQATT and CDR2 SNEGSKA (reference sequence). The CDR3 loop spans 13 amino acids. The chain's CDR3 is CSARPITYNEQFF. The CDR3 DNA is TGCAGTGCTAGACCCATAACTTACAATGAGCAGTTCTTC.

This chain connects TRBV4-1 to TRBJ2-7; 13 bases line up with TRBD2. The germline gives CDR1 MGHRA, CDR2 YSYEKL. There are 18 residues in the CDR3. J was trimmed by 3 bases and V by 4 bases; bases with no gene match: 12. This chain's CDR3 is CASSPPGLAGDGSYEQYF. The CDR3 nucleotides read TGCGCCAGCAGCCCACCCGGACTAGCGGGAGATGGGAGCTACGAGCAGTACTTC.

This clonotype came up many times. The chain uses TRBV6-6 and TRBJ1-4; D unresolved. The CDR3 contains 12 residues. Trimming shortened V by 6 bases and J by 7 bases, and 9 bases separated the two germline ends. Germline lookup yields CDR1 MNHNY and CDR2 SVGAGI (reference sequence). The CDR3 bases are TGTGCCAGCAGCCGGTCGCGTGAAAAACTGTTTTTT. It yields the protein CASSRSREKLFF.

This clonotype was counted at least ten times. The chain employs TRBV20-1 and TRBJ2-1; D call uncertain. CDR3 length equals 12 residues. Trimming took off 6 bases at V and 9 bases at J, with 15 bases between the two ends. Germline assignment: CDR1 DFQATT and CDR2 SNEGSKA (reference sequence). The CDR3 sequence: CSANVWVGEQFF. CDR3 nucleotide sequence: TGCAGTGCAAACGTATGGGTCGGTGAGCAGTTCTTC.

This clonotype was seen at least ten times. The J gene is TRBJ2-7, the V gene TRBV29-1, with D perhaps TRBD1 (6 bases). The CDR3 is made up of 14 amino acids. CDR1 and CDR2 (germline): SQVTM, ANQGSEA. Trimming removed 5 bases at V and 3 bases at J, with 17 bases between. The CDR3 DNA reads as TGCAGCGTTAGGACAGTAAGGCTGCTCTACGAGCAGTACTTC. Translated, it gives CSVRTVRLLYEQYF.

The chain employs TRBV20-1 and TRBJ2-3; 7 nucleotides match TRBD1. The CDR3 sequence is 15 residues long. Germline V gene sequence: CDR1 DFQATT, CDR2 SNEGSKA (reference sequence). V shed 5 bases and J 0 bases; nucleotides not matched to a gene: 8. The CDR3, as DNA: TGCAGTGCTGGCTCTGCGACAGGGAGCACAGATACGCAGTATTTT. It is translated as CSAGSATGSTDTQYF.

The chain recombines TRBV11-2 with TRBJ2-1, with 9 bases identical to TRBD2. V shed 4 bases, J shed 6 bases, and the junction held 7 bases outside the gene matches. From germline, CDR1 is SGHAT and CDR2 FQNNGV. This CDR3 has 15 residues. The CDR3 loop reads CASSSHQREANEQFF. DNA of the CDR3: TGTGCCAGCAGCTCCCACCAGCGGGAGGCCAATGAGCAGTTCTTC.

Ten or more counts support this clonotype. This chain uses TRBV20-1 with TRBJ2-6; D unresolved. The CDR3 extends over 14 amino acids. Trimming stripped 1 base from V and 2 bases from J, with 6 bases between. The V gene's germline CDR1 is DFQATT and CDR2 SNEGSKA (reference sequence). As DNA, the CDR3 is TGCAGTGCTAGAGGGCTACCTGGGGCCAACGTCCTGACTTTC. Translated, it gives CSARGLPGANVLTF.

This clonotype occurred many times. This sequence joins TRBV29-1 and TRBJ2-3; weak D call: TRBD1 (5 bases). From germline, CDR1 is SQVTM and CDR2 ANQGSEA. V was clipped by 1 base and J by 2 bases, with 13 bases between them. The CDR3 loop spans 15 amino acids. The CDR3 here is CSVEVLGAPTDTQYF. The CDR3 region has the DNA TGCAGCGTTGAAGTTTTAGGGGCTCCCACAGATACGCAGTATTTT.

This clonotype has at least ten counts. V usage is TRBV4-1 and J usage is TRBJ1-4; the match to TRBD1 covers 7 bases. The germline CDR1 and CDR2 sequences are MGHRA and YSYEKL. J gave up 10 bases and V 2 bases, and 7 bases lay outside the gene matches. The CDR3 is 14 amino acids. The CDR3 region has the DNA TGCGCCAGCAGCCAACAAGACAGGGACGGAAAACTGTTTTTT. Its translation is CASSQQDRDGKLFF.

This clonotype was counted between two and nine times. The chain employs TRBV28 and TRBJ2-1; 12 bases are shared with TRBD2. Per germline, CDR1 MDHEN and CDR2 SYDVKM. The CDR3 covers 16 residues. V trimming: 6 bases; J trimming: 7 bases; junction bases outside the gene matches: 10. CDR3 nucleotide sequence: TGTGCCAGCAGACAAATACGACTAGCGGGAGTGAATGAGCAGTTCTTC. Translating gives CASRQIRLAGVNEQFF.

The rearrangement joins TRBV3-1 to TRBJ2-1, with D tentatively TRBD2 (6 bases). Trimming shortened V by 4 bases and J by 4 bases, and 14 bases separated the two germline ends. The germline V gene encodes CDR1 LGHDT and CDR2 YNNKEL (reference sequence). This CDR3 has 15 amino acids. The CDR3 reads CASSLRGSGYNEQFF. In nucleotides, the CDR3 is TGTGCCAGCAGCCTTCGGGGGTCGGGGTACAATGAGCAGTTCTTC.

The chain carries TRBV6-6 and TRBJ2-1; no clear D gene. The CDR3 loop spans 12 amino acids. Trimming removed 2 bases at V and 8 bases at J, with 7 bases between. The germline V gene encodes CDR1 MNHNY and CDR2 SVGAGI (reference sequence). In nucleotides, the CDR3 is TGTGCCAGCAGTTACAAATTCTATGAGCAGTTCTTC. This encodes CASSYKFYEQFF.

CDR3 in amino acids: CASSLNGQGGSSGNTIYF. The DNA of the CDR3 is TGTGCCAGCAGTTTAAATGGACAGGGAGGGAGCTCTGGAAACACCATATATTTT. The chain combines TRBV12-3 or TRBV12-4 with TRBJ1-3, with TRBD1 matching over 8 bases. Trimming cost V 2 bases and J 0 bases; bases outside gene matches: 9. There are 18 residues in the CDR3.

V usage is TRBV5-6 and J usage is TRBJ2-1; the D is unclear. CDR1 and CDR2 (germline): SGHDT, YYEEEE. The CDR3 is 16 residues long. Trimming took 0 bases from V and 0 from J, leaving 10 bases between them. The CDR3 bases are TGTGCCAGCAGCTTGGGAGGCGGCCACTCCTACAATGAGCAGTTCTTC. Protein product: CASSLGGGHSYNEQFF.

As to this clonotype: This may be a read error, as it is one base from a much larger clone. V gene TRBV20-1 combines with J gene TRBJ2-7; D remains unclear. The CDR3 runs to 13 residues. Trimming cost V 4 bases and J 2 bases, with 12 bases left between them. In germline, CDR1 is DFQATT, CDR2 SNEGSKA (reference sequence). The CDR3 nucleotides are TGCAGTGCTAAAGAATTTTCCCCCTACGAGCAGTACTTC. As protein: CSAKEFSPYEQYF.

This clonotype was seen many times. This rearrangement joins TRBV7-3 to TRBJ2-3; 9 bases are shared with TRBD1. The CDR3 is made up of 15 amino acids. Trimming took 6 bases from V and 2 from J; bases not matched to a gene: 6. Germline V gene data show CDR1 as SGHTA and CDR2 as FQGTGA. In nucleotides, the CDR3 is TGTGCCAGCAGGGACAGGGGAGCGAACACAGATACGCAGTATTTT. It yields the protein CASRDRGANTDTQYF. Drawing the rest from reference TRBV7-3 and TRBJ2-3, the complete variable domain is GAGVSQTPSNKVTEKGKYVELRCDPISGHTALYWYRQSLGQGPEFLIYFQGTGAADDSGLPNDRFFAVRPEGSVSTLKIQRTERGDSAVYLCASRDRGANTDTQYFGPGTRLTVL.